This passage covers 10 T cell receptor beta chains from one sample sequenced in a study of T cell responses to AZD1222 COVID-19 vaccine. The protocol was immunoSEQ multiplex PCR, while the TCRdb copy is restricted to in-frame clones and leaves out a portion. Here the sample spans more than 100,000 clones, less than 90% being singletons. This specimen was peripheral blood, taken on day 0 of AZD1222 vaccination. These receptors were collected from an adult in good health.

In the case of this clone: Sequence at one end of the junction differs from germline and may be a read error. The chain carries TRBV3-1 (or the pseudogene TRBV3-2) and TRBJ2-7, with 7 positions matching TRBD1. The CDR3 length is 12 residues. CDR1 LGHDT and CDR2 YNNKEL come from the germline V gene (reference sequence). The CDR3 coding sequence is TGTGCCAGCAGCCAAGCGTCGACAGGGAAGTTATTC. Its translation: CASSQASTGKLF.

This clone was recorded a few times. J is TRBJ2-7 and V is TRBV5-6, with TRBD2 as a possible D gene (5 bases). CDR3 size: 14 residues. The germline V gene has CDR1 SGHDT and CDR2 YYEEEE. V lost 0 bases and J 3 bases, leaving 10 bases between the germline ends. The CDR3: CASSLGEGGYEQYF. CDR3 in DNA: TGTGCCAGCAGCTTGGGCGAGGGTGGCTACGAGCAGTACTTC. Full variable domain (outside the CDR3, taken from reference TRBV5-6 and TRBJ2-7): DAGVTQSPTHLIKTRGQQVTLRCSPKSGHDTVSWYQQALGQGPQFIFQYYEEEERQRGNFPDRFSGHQFPNYSSELNVNALLLGDSALYLCASSLGEGGYEQYFGPGTRLTVT.

This chain joins TRBV5-1 and TRBJ1-2; TRBD1 is a possible D gene (6 bases). Germline loops: CDR1 SGHRS, CDR2 YFSETQ. Trimming took off 0 bases at V and 5 bases at J, with 14 bases between the two ends. This CDR3 region has 15 residues. DNA for the CDR3: TGCGCCAGCAGCTTGGGACAGGTAGACCCTTATGGCTACACCTTC. Translating it yields CASSLGQVDPYGYTF.

V gene TRBV18 combines with J gene TRBJ2-1; D is uncertain. CDR1 and CDR2 from the germline V gene are KGHSH and LQKENI. This CDR3 contains 16 residues. V was pared by 6 bases and J by 1 base, with 16 bases between. CDR3 amino acids: CASSPGDGVSYNEQFF. The CDR3 bases are TGTGCCAGCTCGCCAGGAGATGGGGTTTCCTACAATGAGCAGTTCTTC.

In its sample, this clone was seen once. The J gene is TRBJ2-7, the V gene TRBV6-5; tentative D call: TRBD2 (5 bases). The germline V and J ends were trimmed by 0 bases and 7 bases, with 16 bases remaining between them. CDR3 length equals 15 residues. Per the germline V gene, CDR1 is MNHEY and CDR2 is SVGAGI. CDR3 coding DNA: TGTGCCAGCAGTTACTCGGGGATTACGAGGGCGGAGCAGTACTTC. This sequence encodes CASSYSGITRAEQYF.

The chain employs TRBV30 and TRBJ1-2; 10 bases map to TRBD1. CDR1 and CDR2 from the germline V gene are GTSNPN and SVGIG (reference sequence). CDR3 size: 15 residues. J was trimmed by 4 bases and V by 2 bases; bases with no gene match: 7. The DNA for the CDR3 is TGTGCCTGGAGTCAAAGGGACAGGGGTTCCTATGGCTACACCTTC. It encodes CAWSQRDRGSYGYTF.

The chain joins TRBV12-3 or TRBV12-4 to TRBJ2-4; no reliable D call. Between the trimmed V and J ends, which lost 5 bases and 5 bases, there was a span of 4 bases. The CDR3 runs 11 residues. The CDR3: CASSLQNIQYF. The DNA of the CDR3 is TGTGCCAGCAGTCTGCAAAACATTCAGTACTTC.

The V gene is TRBV18, the J gene TRBJ2-5, with D hard to call. V dropped 4 bases and J dropped 2 bases, with 11 bases sitting between them. The CDR3 sequence is 14 residues long. Germline loops: CDR1 KGHSH, CDR2 LQKENI. The CDR3 DNA reads TGTGCCAGCTCACTAGGCGTTGATCAAGAGACCCAGTACTTC. Amino acid sequence: CASSLGVDQETQYF.

V and J are TRBV30 and TRBJ2-5; unclear D gene. The V and J ends lost 1 base and 4 bases respectively, with 7 bases between them. Looked up from germline, CDR1 is GTSNPN and CDR2 is SVGIG (reference sequence). The CDR3 has 12 residues. The CDR3 here is CAWSASRETQYF. The DNA of the CDR3 is TGTGCCTGGAGTGCGTCACGAGAGACCCAGTACTTC.

The CDR3 sequence is CAWSVRVRGETQYF. The CDR3, as DNA: TGTGCCTGGAGTGTTAGGGTCAGGGGGGAGACCCAGTACTTC. V and J are TRBV30 and TRBJ2-5, with 7 bases lining up with TRBD1. V lost 0 bases and J lost 5; bases outside the gene matches: 6. Germline values: CDR1 GTSNPN, CDR2 SVGIG (reference sequence). The CDR3 runs to 14 residues.